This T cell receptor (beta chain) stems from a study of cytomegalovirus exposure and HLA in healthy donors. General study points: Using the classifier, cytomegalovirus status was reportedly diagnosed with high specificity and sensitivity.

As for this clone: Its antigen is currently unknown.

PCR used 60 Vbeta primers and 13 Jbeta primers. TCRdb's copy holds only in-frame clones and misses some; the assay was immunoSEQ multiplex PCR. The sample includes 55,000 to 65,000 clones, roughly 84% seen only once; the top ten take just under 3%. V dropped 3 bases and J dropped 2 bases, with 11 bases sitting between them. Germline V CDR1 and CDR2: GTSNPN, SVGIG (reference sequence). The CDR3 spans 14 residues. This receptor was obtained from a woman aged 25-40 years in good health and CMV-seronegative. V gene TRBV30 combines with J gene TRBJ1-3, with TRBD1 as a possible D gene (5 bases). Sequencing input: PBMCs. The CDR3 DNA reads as TGTGCCTGGAGCCCGGACACGACTGGAAACACCATATATTTT. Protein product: CAWSPDTTGNTIYF.